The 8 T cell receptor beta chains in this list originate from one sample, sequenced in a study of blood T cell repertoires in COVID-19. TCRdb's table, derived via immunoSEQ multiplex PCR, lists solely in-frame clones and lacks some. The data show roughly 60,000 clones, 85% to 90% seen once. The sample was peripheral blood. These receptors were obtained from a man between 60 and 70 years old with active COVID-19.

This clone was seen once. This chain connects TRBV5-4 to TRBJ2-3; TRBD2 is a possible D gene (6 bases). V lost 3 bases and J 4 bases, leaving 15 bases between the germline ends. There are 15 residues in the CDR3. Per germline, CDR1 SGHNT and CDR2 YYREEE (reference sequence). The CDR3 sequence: CASSWGSGVADTQYF. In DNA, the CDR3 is TGTGCCAGCAGCTGGGGTTCGGGGGTTGCAGATACGCAGTATTTT.

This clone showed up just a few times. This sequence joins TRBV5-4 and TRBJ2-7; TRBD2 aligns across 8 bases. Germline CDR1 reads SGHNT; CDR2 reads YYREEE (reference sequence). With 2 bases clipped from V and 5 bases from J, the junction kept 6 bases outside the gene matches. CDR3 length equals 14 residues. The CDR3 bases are TGTGCCAGCAGCTTTTGGACTAGCATCCACGAGCAGTACTTC. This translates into CASSFWTSIHEQYF.

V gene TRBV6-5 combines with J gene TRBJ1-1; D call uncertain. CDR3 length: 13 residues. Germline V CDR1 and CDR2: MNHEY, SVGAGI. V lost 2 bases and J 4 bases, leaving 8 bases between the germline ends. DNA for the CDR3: TGTGCCAGCAGTTACGTTCCGAGCACTGAAGCTTTCTTT. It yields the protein CASSYVPSTEAFF.

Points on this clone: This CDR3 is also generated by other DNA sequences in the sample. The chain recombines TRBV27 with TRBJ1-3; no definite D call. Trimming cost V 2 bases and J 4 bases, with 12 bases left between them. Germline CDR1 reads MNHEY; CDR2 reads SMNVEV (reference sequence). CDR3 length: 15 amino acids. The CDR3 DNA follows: TGTGCCAGCAGTTTAAGAGGGTCGAGCGGAAACACCATATATTTT. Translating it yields CASSLRGSSGNTIYF.

CDR3 sequence (DNA): TGTGCCAGTAGTCCTAGGGCCGGGACAGGGAATTCACCCCTCCACTTT. Protein: CASSPRAGTGNSPLHF. This chain links TRBV19 with TRBJ1-6; 9 bases are a match to TRBD1. CDR3 length: 16 residues. The junction had 9 bases not matched to a gene; V was cut back by 5 bases and J by 7 bases. The germline CDR1 and CDR2 sequences are LNHDA and SQIVND (reference sequence).

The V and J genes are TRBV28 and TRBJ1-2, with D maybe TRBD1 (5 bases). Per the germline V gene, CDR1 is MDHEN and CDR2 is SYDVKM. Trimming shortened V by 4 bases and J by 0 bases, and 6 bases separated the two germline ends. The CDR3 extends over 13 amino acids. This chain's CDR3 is CASSSGANYGYTF. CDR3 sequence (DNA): TGTGCCAGCAGTTCGGGGGCTAACTATGGCTACACCTTC.

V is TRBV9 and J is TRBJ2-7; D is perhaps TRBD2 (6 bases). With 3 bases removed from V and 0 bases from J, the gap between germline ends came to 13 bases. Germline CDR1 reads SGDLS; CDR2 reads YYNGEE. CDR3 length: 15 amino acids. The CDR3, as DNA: TGTGCCAGCAGCGGCGCGGACGGGAGCTCCTACGAGCAGTACTTC. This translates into CASSGADGSSYEQYF.

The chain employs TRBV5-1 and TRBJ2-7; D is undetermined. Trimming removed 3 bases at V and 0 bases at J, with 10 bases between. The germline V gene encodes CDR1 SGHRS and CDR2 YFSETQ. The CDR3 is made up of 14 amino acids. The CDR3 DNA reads TGCGCCAGCAGCTCCCGACATCCCTCCTACGAGCAGTACTTC. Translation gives CASSSRHPSYEQYF.